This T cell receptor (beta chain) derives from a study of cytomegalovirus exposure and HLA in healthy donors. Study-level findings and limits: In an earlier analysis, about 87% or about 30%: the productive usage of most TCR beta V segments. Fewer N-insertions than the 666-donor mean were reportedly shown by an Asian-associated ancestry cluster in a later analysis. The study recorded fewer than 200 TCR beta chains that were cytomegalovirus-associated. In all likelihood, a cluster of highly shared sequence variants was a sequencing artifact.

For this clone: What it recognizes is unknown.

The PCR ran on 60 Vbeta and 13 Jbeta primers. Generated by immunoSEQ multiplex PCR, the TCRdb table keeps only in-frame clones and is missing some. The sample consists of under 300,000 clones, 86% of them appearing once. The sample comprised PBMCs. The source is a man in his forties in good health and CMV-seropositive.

The CDR3 spells CASIVEWDRGYGYTF. CDR3 in DNA: TGTGCCAGCATTGTAGAGTGGGACAGGGGCTATGGCTACACCTTC. The chain links TRBV6-1 to TRBJ1-2; 10 nucleotides match TRBD1. The ends lost 7 bases at V and 4 bases at J; junction bases unmatched: 9. This CDR3 has 15 residues. The germline CDR1 and CDR2 sequences are MNHNS and SASEGT.